Listed here is a single T cell receptor (beta chain). This record comes from a study of cytomegalovirus exposure and HLA in healthy donors. The CDR3 loop spans 18 amino acids. CDR1 and CDR2 from the germline V gene are SGHRS and YFSETQ. The ends lost 2 bases at V and 0 bases at J; junction bases unmatched: 7. PCR used 60 Vbeta primers and 13 Jbeta primers. Libraries were prepared by immunoSEQ multiplex PCR; TCRdb keeps only in-frame clonotypes and omits some of them. Of around 130,000 clones in the sample, less than 80% were seen once. The V gene is TRBV5-1, the J gene TRBJ2-6, with TRBD1 matching over 8 bases. The specimen sequenced was PBMCs. This TCR derives from a man aged 35-49 years in good health and CMV-seropositive. Here the CDR3 DNA reads TGCGCCAGCAGCTTAGTCCAGGGGGCGAGCTCTGGGGCCAACGTCCTGACTTTC. The encoded protein is CASSLVQGASSGANVLTF.